This T cell receptor (beta chain) appears in the sequencing data of a study of T-cell memory formation after mild COVID-19. TCRdb passed the 5' RACE reads through MiXCR, listing each CDR3 protein once. The sample has a few hundred thousand distinct CDR3 sequences; roughly an eighth are singletons. Germline assignment: CDR1 MNHEY and CDR2 SVGEGT. The CDR3 has 15 residues. Trimming removed 7 bases from V and 2 bases from J; junction bases left unmatched: 6. This clonotype was seen more than once but under ten times. The material sequenced was PBMCs or a T cell subset sorted from them (not recorded which). This TCR derives from a young man who had mild COVID-19 (a few samples of this study predate the infection). Cell type and time point are not known. The chain employs TRBV6-2 or TRBV6-3 and TRBJ1-2; the match to TRBD1 covers 11 bases. CDR3 amino acids: CASTLRDRGNYGYTF. In DNA, the CDR3 is TGTGCCAGCACGCTCCGGGACAGGGGGAACTATGGCTACACCTTC.